Shown below are 2 T cell receptor beta chains from a single sample sequenced in a study of T cell repertoires in cytomegalovirus infection (dated by TCRdb to the late 2010s). Sequencing was carried out with an Illumina HiSeq 1500. The public reads were reanalyzed by TCRdb: fastp trimming at Q25, MiXCR alignment, in-frame beta chains only. Rows are combined by CDR3 protein, so each entry shows the most common genes and DNA. This sample comprises about 490,000 distinct CDR3 sequences, approximately 15% of them detected only once. The leading ten clones occupy roughly a quarter of the sample. Sequencing used CD8+ T cells from PBMCs. The source of these receptors is a human donor in good health (CMV status not recorded). Some clones in this sample may be carry-over from other donors' samples.

This clonotype was counted between two and nine times. The rearrangement links TRBV28 to TRBJ1-6, with D hard to call. The CDR3 is 13 residues long. The germline CDR1 and CDR2 sequences are MDHEN and SYDVKM. The germline V and J ends were trimmed by 2 bases and 7 bases, with 6 bases remaining between them. The CDR3 coding sequence is TGTGCCAGCAGTTTAGTGGACAATTCACCCCTCCACTTT. Protein: CASSLVDNSPLHF.

The chain is built from TRBV19 and TRBJ1-5, with D possibly matching TRBD1 (6 bases). This CDR3 contains 17 residues. V was clipped by 5 bases and J by 6 bases, with 23 bases between them. Per germline, CDR1 LNHDA and CDR2 SQIVND (reference sequence). CDR3 in amino acids: CASSEGQFLPGFQPQHF. CDR3 DNA sequence: TGTGCCAGTAGTGAGGGACAATTTCTTCCAGGTTTTCAGCCCCAGCATTTT.